This TCR beta chain was sequenced for a study of blood T cell repertoires in COVID-19. The V gene lost 4 bases and the J gene lost 6 bases, with 15 bases spanning the gap. CDR3 length: 14 amino acids. Looked up from germline, CDR1 is SGHRS and CDR2 is YFSETQ. Within 2 weeks of study entry, exposed participants had contacted a PCR-confirmed or clinician-diagnosed COVID-19 case. This table comes from immunoSEQ multiplex PCR, and its TCRdb copy is limited to in-frame clones, with some not included. The sample has some 300,000 clones; 90% are singletons. V usage is TRBV5-1 and J usage is TRBJ2-3, with a possible D match to TRBD1 (6 bases). Sequencing used PBMCs or T cells enriched from blood (not recorded which). This clonotype was obtained from a woman aged 30 to 39 who had been exposed to COVID-19. The CDR3 nucleotides are TGCGCCAGCAGCGTCGGACAGCTGGTGGATACGCAGTATTTT. Translated: CASSVGQLVDTQYF.